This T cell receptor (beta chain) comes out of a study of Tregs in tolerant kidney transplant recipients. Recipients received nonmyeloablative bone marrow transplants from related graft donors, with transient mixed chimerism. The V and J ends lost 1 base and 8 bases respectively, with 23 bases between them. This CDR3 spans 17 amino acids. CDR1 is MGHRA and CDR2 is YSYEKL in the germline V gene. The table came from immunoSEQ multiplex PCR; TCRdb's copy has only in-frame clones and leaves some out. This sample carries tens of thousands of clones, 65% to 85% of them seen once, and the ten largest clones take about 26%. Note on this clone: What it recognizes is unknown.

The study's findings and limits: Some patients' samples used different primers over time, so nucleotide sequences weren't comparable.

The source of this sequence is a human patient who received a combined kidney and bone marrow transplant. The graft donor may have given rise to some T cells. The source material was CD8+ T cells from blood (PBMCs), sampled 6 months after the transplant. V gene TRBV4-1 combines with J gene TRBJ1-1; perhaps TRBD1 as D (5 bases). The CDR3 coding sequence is TGCGCCAGCAGCCAAGGTTGGGGGGAGGGATCGTCATCCGAAGCTTTCTTT. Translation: CASSQGWGEGSSSEAFF.